The 32 T cell receptor beta chains in this list originate from one sample, sequenced in a study of T-cell reconstitution after alpha-beta-depleted transplantation in children. Unique molecular identifiers were used to barcode this TCRbeta library. TCRdb ran MiXCR on the PCR reads and lists one entry per CDR3 protein. This table holds approximately 130,000 distinct CDR3 sequences, approximately 8.7% found once. The sequencing here drew on PBMCs, mostly from graft donor cells, taken 180 days after TCRalphabeta/CD19-depleted stem cell transplant. The receptors come from a girl less than two years old who had a stem cell transplant for combined immunodeficiency, so the T cells may come from the graft donor.

The chain joins TRBV27 to TRBJ2-2, with TRBD2 matching 10 bases. The CDR3 is made up of 14 amino acids. Germline loops: CDR1 MNHEY, CDR2 SMNVEV (reference sequence). The ends lost 2 bases at V and 6 bases at J; junction bases unmatched: 0. CDR3 coding DNA: TGTGCCAGCAGTTTAGGACTAGCGGCCGGGGAGCTGTTTTTT. Protein product: CASSLGLAAGELFF.

Only a few counts were recorded for this clonotype. V usage is TRBV9 and J usage is TRBJ1-2; TRBD1 is a possible D gene (5 bases). V dropped 3 bases and J dropped 0 bases, with 12 bases sitting between them. Germline loops: CDR1 SGDLS, CDR2 YYNGEE. This CDR3 has 15 amino acids. The DNA of the CDR3 is TGTGCCAGCAGCGCTCGGGGCAGGGCTAACTATGGCTACACCTTC. Translation gives CASSARGRANYGYTF.

The chain combines TRBV29-1 with TRBJ1-1; no reliable D call. The length of the CDR3 is 13 residues. Looked up from germline, CDR1 is SQVTM and CDR2 is ANQGSEA. With 2 bases removed from V and 0 bases from J, the gap between germline ends came to 7 bases. The CDR3 protein is CSVERLMNTEAFF. The CDR3 DNA follows: TGCAGCGTTGAACGGCTGATGAACACTGAAGCTTTCTTT.

V gene TRBV5-6 combines with J gene TRBJ2-7; D possibly corresponds to TRBD1 (5 bases). CDR1 is SGHDT, CDR2 YYEEEE, per germline. With 5 bases removed from V and 4 bases from J, the gap between germline ends came to 10 bases. The CDR3 runs to 12 residues. CDR3: CASSTGAYEQYF. The CDR3, as DNA: TGTGCCAGCAGTACTGGGGCTTACGAGCAGTACTTC.

This clonotype has just a few counts. This chain links TRBV20-1 with TRBJ2-3; 7 bases are a match to TRBD1. CDR1 is DFQATT, CDR2 SNEGSKA, per germline (reference sequence). CDR3 size: 14 residues. Trimming cost V 3 bases and J 1 base; bases outside gene matches: 4. The CDR3 coding sequence is TGCAGTGCTAGTAGGGACAGTCGCACAGATACGCAGTATTTT. Translating gives CSASRDSRTDTQYF.

The chain recombines TRBV12-3 or TRBV12-4 with TRBJ2-7; 9 bases fit TRBD1. CDR3 size: 17 residues. V lost 6 bases, J lost 3 bases, and 15 bases stayed unmatched. Here the CDR3 reads CASRRDREGVVVYEQYF. For the CDR3, the DNA is TGTGCCAGCAGAAGGGACAGGGAGGGGGTAGTAGTCTACGAGCAGTACTTC.

This clonotype came up a few times. The chain joins TRBV7-2 to TRBJ2-7; no definite D call. CDR3 length: 13 amino acids. CDR1 and CDR2 from the germline V gene are SGHTA and FQGNSA. The V and J ends lost 5 bases and 0 bases respectively, with 8 bases between them. The CDR3 sequence is CASSLRISYEQYF. In nucleotides, the CDR3 is TGTGCCAGCAGCCTAAGGATCTCCTACGAGCAGTACTTC.

The chain joins TRBV4-2 to TRBJ2-5, with 11 bases fitting TRBD2. CDR1 is LGHNA, CDR2 YNFKEQ, per germline. After removal of 0 bases from V and 5 bases from J, the junction contained 5 bases not matched to a gene. CDR3 length: 16 residues. CDR3 nucleotides: TGTGCCAGCAGCCAAGATAGCGGGGGGGCCGTGGAGACCCAGTACTTC. Its translation: CASSQDSGGAVETQYF.

This rearrangement joins TRBV20-1 to TRBJ2-7; 8 bases map to TRBD1. The length of the CDR3 is 13 residues. The germline CDR1 and CDR2 sequences are DFQATT and SNEGSKA (reference sequence). V was clipped by 7 bases and J by 2 bases; unmatched bases: 7. DNA of the CDR3: TGCAGTGGAAAACGGGACAGGACCTACGAGCAGTACTTC. Amino acid sequence: CSGKRDRTYEQYF.

The V call is TRBV5-1, the J call TRBJ1-2, with 7 positions matching TRBD1. The CDR3 extends over 17 amino acids. The V and J ends lost 0 bases and 2 bases, in that order; junction bases with no gene match: 10. The germline V gene encodes CDR1 SGHRS and CDR2 YFSETQ. CDR3 nucleotides: TGCGCCAGCAGCTTGGCTCTTCGGACAGGTGGCAACTATGGCTACACCTTC. Translation gives CASSLALRTGGNYGYTF.

This clonotype came up many times. The rearrangement links TRBV5-8 to TRBJ2-1; D is tentatively TRBD1 or TRBD2 (5 bases each). CDR1 SGHTS and CDR2 YDEGEE come from the germline V gene. This CDR3 contains 13 residues. The germline V and J ends were trimmed by 5 bases and 7 bases, with 13 bases remaining between them. Here the CDR3 reads CASRKRGENEQFF. In nucleotides, the CDR3 is TGTGCCAGCAGAAAGAGAGGGGAGAATGAGCAGTTCTTC.

The J gene is TRBJ2-3, the V gene TRBV7-8, with D unclear. The CDR3 is 15 residues long. Trimming shortened V by 0 bases and J by 0 bases, and 7 bases separated the two germline ends. From germline, CDR1 is SGHVS and CDR2 FQNEAQ. The CDR3 here is CASSLAPRSTDTQYF. In nucleotides, the CDR3 is TGTGCCAGCAGCTTAGCGCCCCGGAGCACAGATACGCAGTATTTT.

This clonotype came up a few times. The rearrangement joins TRBV7-2 to TRBJ2-4; 7 positions match TRBD1. Germline CDR1 reads SGHTA; CDR2 reads FQGNSA. CDR3 length equals 17 residues. Trimming removed 1 base from V and 7 bases from J; junction bases left unmatched: 13. In DNA, the CDR3 is TGTGCCAGCAGCTTAGGGAGAGACAGGGACGAGAGGAACATTCAGTACTTC. Its translation: CASSLGRDRDERNIQYF. The variable domain in full, completed from reference TRBV7-2 and TRBJ2-4, reads GAGVSQSPSNKVTEKGKDVELRCDPISGHTALYWYRQSLGQGLEFLIYFQGNSAPDKSGLPSDRFSAERTGGSVSTLTIQRTQQEDSAVYLCASSLGRDRDERNIQYFGAGTRLSVL.

There are a few counts of this clonotype. The V gene is TRBV5-6, the J gene TRBJ2-5; no reliable D call. V lost 2 bases and J 5 bases, leaving 10 bases between the germline ends. The V gene's germline CDR1 is SGHDT and CDR2 YYEEEE. The CDR3 is 13 residues long. CDR3 sequence: CASSLAIKETQYF. The CDR3 nucleotides read TGTGCCAGCAGCTTAGCAATAAAGGAGACCCAGTACTTC.

In its sample, this clonotype was seen a few times. This chain links TRBV7-9 with TRBJ1-1, with D maybe TRBD1 (5 bases). The CDR3 has 14 residues. Germline CDR1 is SEHNR and CDR2 is FQNEAQ (reference sequence). Trimming took 11 bases from V and 7 from J, leaving 23 bases between them. The CDR3 bases are TGTGCCGGTGGGGACCTTACAAGGGGCTATGAAGCTTTCTTT. Protein sequence: CAGGDLTRGYEAFF.

Only a few counts were recorded for this clonotype. The gene calls are TRBV9 and TRBJ2-7; TRBD1 agrees at 7 bases. This CDR3 spans 16 amino acids. Unmatched junction bases numbered 12, after V lost 4 bases and J lost 2 bases. Germline lookup yields CDR1 SGDLS and CDR2 YYNGEE. CDR3: CASSLAGTAFTYEQYF. CDR3 nucleotides: TGTGCCAGCAGCCTTGCCGGGACAGCCTTCACCTACGAGCAGTACTTC.

This clonotype came up a few times. V and J are TRBV7-9 and TRBJ1-6; tentative D call: TRBD1 (5 bases). Between the trimmed V and J ends, which lost 4 bases and 10 bases, there was a span of 14 bases. This CDR3 has 14 amino acids. The germline gives CDR1 SEHNR, CDR2 FQNEAQ (reference sequence). CDR3 in amino acids: CASSSGFSQSPLHF. For the CDR3, the DNA is TGTGCCAGCAGCTCAGGGTTTAGCCAATCACCCCTCCACTTT.

This clonotype appeared a few times. This chain joins TRBV5-1 and TRBJ2-6; D ambiguous. Deletions cut 1 base from V and 0 bases from J, with 8 bases between. The CDR3 has 16 amino acids. Germline loops: CDR1 SGHRS, CDR2 YFSETQ. The CDR3 coding sequence is TGCGCCAGCAGCTTGATGTCTAGCTCTGGGGCCAACGTCCTGACTTTC. Translated: CASSLMSSSGANVLTF.

V is TRBV20-1 and J is TRBJ2-7, with 8 positions matching TRBD2. The CDR3 covers 14 residues. Germline assignment: CDR1 DFQATT and CDR2 SNEGSKA (reference sequence). The J segment lost 4 bases and the V segment lost 0 bases, leaving 5 bases of the junction unmatched. CDR3 in amino acids: CSAREGGRQYEQYF. The CDR3 bases are TGCAGTGCTAGAGAGGGCGGGAGGCAATACGAGCAGTACTTC.

In its sample, this clonotype was seen a few times. This rearrangement joins TRBV4-3 to TRBJ2-3; D is perhaps TRBD1 or TRBD2 (5 bases each). Per germline, CDR1 LGHNA and CDR2 YSLEER. The V end lost 6 bases, the J end lost 0 bases, and 16 bases lay between the germline ends. This CDR3 has 16 residues. The CDR3 sequence is CASSFGHPGSTDTQYF. CDR3 sequence (DNA): TGCGCCAGCAGTTTCGGACACCCGGGGAGCACAGATACGCAGTATTTT.

The gene calls are TRBV29-1 and TRBJ1-1; weak D call: TRBD1 (5 bases). CDR3 size: 12 residues. Germline lookup yields CDR1 SQVTM and CDR2 ANQGSEA. V gave up 7 bases and J gave up 5 bases, with 14 bases separating them. CDR3 DNA sequence: TGCAGCGGGGGACTTACTACGACTGAAGCTTTCTTT. This sequence encodes CSGGLTTTEAFF.

This clonotype came up a few times. This chain uses TRBV20-1 with TRBJ2-1; tentatively, D is TRBD1 (5 bases). Trimming shortened V by 6 bases and J by 5 bases, and 14 bases separated the two germline ends. This CDR3 is 13 amino acids long. Germline V gene lookup returns CDR1 DFQATT and CDR2 SNEGSKA (reference sequence). The CDR3 protein is CSARRTGHNEQFF. The CDR3 DNA reads as TGCAGTGCCAGGCGAACAGGCCACAATGAGCAGTTCTTC.

This clonotype has just a few counts. V usage is TRBV5-1 and J usage is TRBJ2-2; D unclear. This CDR3 contains 14 residues. V was cut by 0 bases and J by 5 bases, with 8 bases left in between. The germline CDR1 and CDR2 sequences are SGHRS and YFSETQ. The CDR3 bases are TGCGCCAGCAGCTTGGAAGGGCCGACCGGGGAGCTGTTTTTT. Encoded protein: CASSLEGPTGELFF.

The V call is TRBV7-2, the J call TRBJ1-1; D is possibly TRBD1 (5 bases). Germline V lookup: CDR1 SGHTA, CDR2 FQGNSA. This CDR3 is 15 amino acids long. Trimming took 5 bases from V and 5 from J, leaving 18 bases between them. The CDR3 DNA is TGTGCCAGCAGCGCCTACAGGAGTGGGGTTACTGAAGCTTTCTTT. It yields the protein CASSAYRSGVTEAFF.

The J gene is TRBJ2-7, the V gene TRBV18; 9 bases fit TRBD2. Trimming took 3 bases from V and 5 from J; bases not matched to a gene: 5. The CDR3 contains 14 residues. Germline V gene sequence: CDR1 KGHSH, CDR2 LQKENI. The CDR3 here is CASSPALAGNEQYF. DNA of the CDR3: TGTGCCAGCTCACCGGCACTAGCGGGTAACGAGCAGTACTTC.

This clonotype was counted at least ten times. This sequence joins TRBV14 and TRBJ2-7, with D possibly matching TRBD2 (6 bases). The CDR3 sequence is 15 residues long. Germline V gives CDR1 SGHDN, CDR2 FVKESK. The V gene lost 3 bases and the J gene lost 2 bases, with 14 bases spanning the gap. CDR3 nucleotides: TGTGCCAGCAGCCAGGGGGGACTCCTTCCCTACGAGCAGTACTTC. Encoded protein: CASSQGGLLPYEQYF.

The V and J genes are TRBV12-3 or TRBV12-4 and TRBJ2-1, with 7 bases that match TRBD2. The CDR3 is made up of 15 amino acids. The ends lost 8 bases at V and 6 bases at J; junction bases unmatched: 13. CDR3 sequence (DNA): TGTGCCAGCGGGGGGGGGACCGACCCTAGCAATGAGCAGTTCTTC. Translated: CASGGGTDPSNEQFF.

This clonotype was counted only a few times. The chain links TRBV20-1 to TRBJ2-7; 8 bases line up with TRBD1. CDR3 length: 18 amino acids. V shed 0 bases, J shed 4 bases, and the junction held 17 bases outside the gene matches. CDR1 is DFQATT and CDR2 is SNEGSKA in the germline V gene (reference sequence). The CDR3 DNA reads TGCAGTGCTAGAGATGAGTCGGTAGGGACAGGTTGGGTATACGAGCAGTACTTC. Translation: CSARDESVGTGWVYEQYF.

The chain combines TRBV5-1 with TRBJ2-1; 8 positions agree with TRBD2. V lost 2 bases, J lost 4 bases, and 8 bases stayed unmatched. This CDR3 has 16 residues. Germline values: CDR1 SGHRS, CDR2 YFSETQ. The CDR3 DNA reads TGCGCCAGCAGCTTACAACGGGGGGGCTTATACAATGAGCAGTTCTTC. This gives the protein CASSLQRGGLYNEQFF.

The chain combines TRBV29-1 with TRBJ2-1; a weak D match, TRBD2 (6 bases). Germline CDR1 and CDR2: SQVTM and ANQGSEA. This CDR3 has 15 residues. Trimming pared 4 bases from V and 0 bases from J, leaving 13 bases between. The CDR3 sequence is CSVVGGTLSYNEQFF. CDR3 in DNA: TGCAGCGTTGTTGGGGGGACCCTCTCCTACAATGAGCAGTTCTTC.

Many counts were recorded for this clonotype. The chain employs TRBV20-1 and TRBJ1-6; D may be TRBD1 (5 bases). Trimming took 5 bases from V and 5 from J, leaving 16 bases between them. This CDR3 is built from 15 residues. CDR1 and CDR2 (germline): DFQATT, SNEGSKA (reference sequence). This CDR3 is CSAVVPGRDNSPLHF. The CDR3 nucleotides are TGCAGTGCTGTCGTACCGGGACGGGATAATTCACCCCTCCACTTT.

This clonotype was observed a handful of times. The chain joins TRBV24-1 to TRBJ2-1; TRBD2 matches 7 bases. Trimming at V came to 3 bases and at J to 2 bases, leaving 9 bases not matched to a gene. CDR3 size: 17 residues. Germline loops: CDR1 KGHDR, CDR2 SFDVKD. Here the CDR3 reads CATSDTPSGPAYNEQFF. CDR3 nucleotides: TGTGCCACCAGTGATACTCCTAGCGGACCTGCCTACAATGAGCAGTTCTTC.